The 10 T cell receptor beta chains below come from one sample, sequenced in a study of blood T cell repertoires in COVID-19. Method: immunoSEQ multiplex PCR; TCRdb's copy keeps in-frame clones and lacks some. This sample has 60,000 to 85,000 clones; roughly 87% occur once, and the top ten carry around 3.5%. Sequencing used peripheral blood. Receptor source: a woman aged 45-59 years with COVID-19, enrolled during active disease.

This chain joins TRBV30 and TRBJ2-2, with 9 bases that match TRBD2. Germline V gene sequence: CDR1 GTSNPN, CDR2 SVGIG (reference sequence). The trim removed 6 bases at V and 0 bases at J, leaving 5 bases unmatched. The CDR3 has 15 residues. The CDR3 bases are TGTGCCTGCAATAGCGGGAGCGCGAACACCGGGGAGCTGTTTTTT. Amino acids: CACNSGSANTGELFF.

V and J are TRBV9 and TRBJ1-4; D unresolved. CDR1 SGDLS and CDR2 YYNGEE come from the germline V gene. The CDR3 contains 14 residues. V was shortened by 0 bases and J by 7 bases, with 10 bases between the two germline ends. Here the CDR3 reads CASSVGGSSEKLFF. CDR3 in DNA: TGTGCCAGCAGCGTAGGTGGTTCGAGTGAAAAACTGTTTTTT.

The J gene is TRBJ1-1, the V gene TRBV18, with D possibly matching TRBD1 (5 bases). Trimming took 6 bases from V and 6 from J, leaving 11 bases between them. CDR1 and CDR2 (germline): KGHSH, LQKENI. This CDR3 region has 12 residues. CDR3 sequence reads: CASSLGGAEAFF. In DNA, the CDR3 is TGTGCCAGCTCCCTCGGGGGGGCTGAAGCTTTCTTT.

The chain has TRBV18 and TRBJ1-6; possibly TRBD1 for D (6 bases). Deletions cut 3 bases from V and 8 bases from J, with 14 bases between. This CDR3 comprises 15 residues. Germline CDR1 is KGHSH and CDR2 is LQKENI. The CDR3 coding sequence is TGTGCCAGCTCACCCCTGGACAGTCCTGATTCACCCCTCCACTTT. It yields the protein CASSPLDSPDSPLHF.

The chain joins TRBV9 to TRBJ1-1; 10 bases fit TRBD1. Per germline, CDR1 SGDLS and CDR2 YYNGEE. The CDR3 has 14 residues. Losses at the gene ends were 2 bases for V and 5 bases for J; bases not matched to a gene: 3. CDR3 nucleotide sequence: TGTGCCAGCAGCGTGACAGGGGGCCGTACTGAAGCTTTCTTT. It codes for CASSVTGGRTEAFF.

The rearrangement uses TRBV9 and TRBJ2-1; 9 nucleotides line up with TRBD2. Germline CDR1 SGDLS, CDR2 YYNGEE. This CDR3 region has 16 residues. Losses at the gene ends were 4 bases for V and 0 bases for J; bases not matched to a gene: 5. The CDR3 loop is CASSPRLADSYNEQFF. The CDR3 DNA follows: TGTGCCAGCAGCCCACGACTAGCGGACTCCTACAATGAGCAGTTCTTC.

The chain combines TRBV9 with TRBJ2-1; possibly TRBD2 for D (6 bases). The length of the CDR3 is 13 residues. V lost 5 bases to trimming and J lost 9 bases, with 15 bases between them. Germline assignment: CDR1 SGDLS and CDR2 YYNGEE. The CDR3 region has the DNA TGTGCCAGCAGTGGGCTAGCGAATGGTGAGCAGTTCTTC. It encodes CASSGLANGEQFF.

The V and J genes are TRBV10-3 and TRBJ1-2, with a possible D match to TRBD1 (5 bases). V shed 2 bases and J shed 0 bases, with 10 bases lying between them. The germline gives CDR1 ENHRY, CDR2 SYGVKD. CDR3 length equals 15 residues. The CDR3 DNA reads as TGTGCCATCAGTGAGCCGGTGGGGCCTAACTATGGCTACACCTTC. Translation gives CAISEPVGPNYGYTF.

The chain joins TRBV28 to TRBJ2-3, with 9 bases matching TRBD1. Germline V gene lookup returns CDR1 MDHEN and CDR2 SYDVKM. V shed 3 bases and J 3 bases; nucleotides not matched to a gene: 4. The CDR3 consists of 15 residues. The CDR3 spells CASSFLGQGTDTQYF. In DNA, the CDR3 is TGTGCCAGCAGTTTTCTGGGACAGGGAACAGATACGCAGTATTTT.

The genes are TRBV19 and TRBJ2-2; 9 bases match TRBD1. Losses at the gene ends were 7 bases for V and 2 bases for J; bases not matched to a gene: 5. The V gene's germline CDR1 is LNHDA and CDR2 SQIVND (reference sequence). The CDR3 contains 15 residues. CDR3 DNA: TGTGCCAGTAAAGGGACAGGGATAAACACCGGGGAGCTGTTTTTT. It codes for CASKGTGINTGELFF.